A selection of T cell receptor beta chains follows, all from one sample in a study of PD-L1 blockade in urothelial cancer. Clones were sequenced by immunoSEQ multiplex PCR, and TCRdb holds only the in-frame ones, with some missing. The sample lists 75,000 to 100,000 clones, less than 85% occurring once. Here the sequenced sample was PBMCs, taken around atezolizumab (anti-PD-L1) treatment. These receptors originate from an older man with urothelial cancer. Each CDR3 is given with its conserved first and last residue. Fields, in order: D gene, clone size, CDR3 length, V gene, J gene, CDR3 DNA, CDR3 protein. The D gene is left open where the match is weak. For some rows the clone size is stated as once, few or many, or as a class when expanded; others skip it.

TRBD2	-	16	TRBV5-8	TRBJ2-1	TGTGCCAGCATCCCCCGGGGGGACGGCTCCTACAATGAGCAGTTCTTC	CASIPRGDGSYNEQFF
-	once	14	TRBV2	TRBJ1-3	TGTGCCAGCAGTCTACAGGGAACTGGAAACACCATATATTTT	CASSLQGTGNTIYF
-	-	15	TRBV5-1	TRBJ2-7	TGCGCCAGCAGCCGAGTGGCTAACGACTACTACGAGCAGTACTTC	CASSRVANDYYEQYF
-	-	16	TRBV7-2	TRBJ2-5	TGTGCCAGCAGCTTAATGCGCCAGGATGACGGAGAGACCCAGTACTTC	CASSLMRQDDGETQYF
-	-	14	TRBV4-2	TRBJ1-1	TGTGCCAGCAGCCCGGGTGCTTGGAACACTGAAGCTTTCTTT	CASSPGAWNTEAFF
-	-	15	TRBV6-1	TRBJ1-2	TGTGCCAGCAGTCCAGAATGGGGGGGCAACTATGGCTACACCTTC	CASSPEWGGNYGYTF
-	once	14	TRBV2	TRBJ1-1	TGTGCCAGCAGATCCGGGACACTTAACACTGAAGCTTTCTTT	CASRSGTLNTEAFF
TRBD2	-	17	TRBV11-3	TRBJ2-1	TGTGCCAGCAGCCCGGGGGGTCTAGTCAGCTCCTACAATGAGCAGTTCTTC	CASSPGGLVSSYNEQFF
-	-	12	TRBV27	TRBJ2-2	TGTGCCAGCAGTTTCAGCACCGGGGAGCTGTTTTTT	CASSFSTGELFF
-	once	19	TRBV1	TRBJ2-7	TGCACCAGCAGCCAAGATGAGGAGAATAGCGGGAGGAAGACCTACGAGCAGTACTTC	CTSSQDEENSGRKTYEQYF
-	-	11	TRBV2	TRBJ2-7	TGTGCCAGCAGTGAAGCGCAGGTGCAGTACTTC	CASSEAQVQYF
-	few	13	TRBV7-2	TRBJ2-3	TGTGCCAGCAGCTTAGCCCCCCGAGATACGCAGTATTTT	CASSLAPRDTQYF
-	-	14	TRBV7-2	TRBJ2-3	TGTGCCAGCAGCTTAGCGCGAGCCACAGATACGCAGTATTTT	CASSLARATDTQYF
-	-	16	TRBV5-1	TRBJ2-1	TGCGCCAGCAGCTGGGGTGACAGGACCTGGGACAATGAGCAGTTCTTC	CASSWGDRTWDNEQFF
TRBD2	-	16	TRBV7-8	TRBJ2-1	TGTGCCAGCACCCGGGCCAGGAGGGAGGGACACAATGAGCAGTTCTTC	CASTRARREGHNEQFF
-	-	14	TRBV6-5	TRBJ2-7	TGTGCCAGCAGTCCAGGGACTCGGGGGTACGAGCAGTACTTC	CASSPGTRGYEQYF
-	-	14	TRBV6-6	TRBJ1-3	TGTGCCAGCAGTCCCGGAGGGTCTGGAAACACCATATATTTT	CASSPGGSGNTIYF
-	-	14	TRBV5-1	TRBJ1-2	TGCGCCAGCAGCTTGGAGGTCCCACAGTATGGCTACACCTTC	CASSLEVPQYGYTF
TRBD2	-	14	TRBV5-1	TRBJ2-1	TGCGCCAGCAGCGGCCGGACGGGAGGGGATGAGCAGTTCTTC	CASSGRTGGDEQFF
-	-	16	TRBV21-1	TRBJ1-5	TGTGCCAGCAGCAAAGCGCTTTGGCACGGGTTTCAGCCCCAGCATTTT	CASSKALWHGFQPQHF
-	-	13	TRBV6-5	TRBJ2-2	TGTGCCAGCACCCGCGGTTCCACCGGGGAGCTGTTTTTT	CASTRGSTGELFF
-	-	18	TRBV4-2	TRBJ2-2	TGTGCCAGCAGCCAAGATCTACTACCATCTTCTCGAACCGGGGAGCTGTTTTTT	CASSQDLLPSSRTGELFF
TRBD2	once	13	TRBV7-2	TRBJ2-7	TGTGCCAGCATAGAGCGGGAGCTTCACGAGCAGTACTTC	CASIERELHEQYF
TRBD1	-	15	TRBV11-2	TRBJ1-6	TGTGCCAGCAGCTTAGAGGCAGGGGGTCATTCACCCCTCCACTTT	CASSLEAGGHSPLHF
TRBD2	-	15	TRBV11-2	TRBJ2-7	TGTGCCAGCACCAGCCCTAGCGGAGGCTCCTACGAGCAGTACTTC	CASTSPSGGSYEQYF
TRBD2	-	16	TRBV9	TRBJ2-7	TGTGCCAGCAGCGTAGGACTAGCGGGAGTCCCCTACGAGCAGTACTTC	CASSVGLAGVPYEQYF
TRBD2	-	14	TRBV6-6	TRBJ2-3	TGTGCCAGCACCATAGCGGGAGTGGGGGATACGCAGTATTTT	CASTIAGVGDTQYF